A single sample is the source of the 17 T cell receptor beta chains below, sequenced in a study of prognosis after radiotherapy for stage I lung cancer. Two-round multiplex PCR on genomic DNA was the method by which TCR beta CDR3 was amplified. Round one of PCR was performed, and it used primers specific to each TRBV and TRBJ gene. MiXCR, applied by TCRdb to the multiplex PCR reads, yields one record per CDR3 protein. The table lists approximately 20,000 distinct CDR3 sequences, roughly a quarter of them singletons, with 20% to 25% in the top ten. Sequencing was performed on PBMCs, taken before or after stereotactic body radiation therapy (not recorded which). These receptors were obtained from a donor over 45 with non-small cell lung cancer.

This clonotype was counted ten times or more. This chain uses TRBV27 with TRBJ2-7; TRBD2 matches 7 bases. Trimming took 5 bases from V and 2 from J; bases not matched to a gene: 9. The CDR3 sequence is 15 residues long. The germline V gene has CDR1 MNHEY and CDR2 SMNVEV (reference sequence). CDR3 nucleotides: TGTGCCAGCAGTCCGAGGACTAGTTTTCCCTACGAGCAGTACTTC. It encodes CASSPRTSFPYEQYF.

The V call is TRBV5-5, the J call TRBJ2-5; 7 bases line up with TRBD1. CDR1 SGHKS and CDR2 YYEKEE come from the germline V gene (reference sequence). V shed 0 bases and J 2 bases; nucleotides not matched to a gene: 4. The CDR3 contains 15 residues. The CDR3 here is CASSLGTGPQETQYF. The DNA for the CDR3 is TGTGCCAGCAGCTTGGGGACAGGACCTCAAGAGACCCAGTACTTC.

A note on this clonotype: With a far larger clone one base away, a read error is the likely cause. The chain has TRBV6-4 and TRBJ2-1, with D tentatively TRBD2 (6 bases). The germline V and J ends were trimmed by 6 bases and 4 bases, with 19 bases remaining between them. Germline V CDR1 and CDR2: MRHNA, SNTAGT. The CDR3 consists of 16 residues. CDR3 DNA: TGTGCCAGCAGCACCTCCCTAGCGTCCATTTACAATGAGCAGTTCTTC. Amino acids: CASSTSLASIYNEQFF.

This clonotype was found many times. The chain recombines TRBV5-6 with TRBJ1-2; 7 bases fit TRBD1. CDR1 is SGHDT and CDR2 is YYEEEE in the germline V gene. V lost 6 bases and J lost 6; bases outside the gene matches: 8. The CDR3 is 13 residues long. The CDR3 loop reads CASNQGGSDGYTF. The CDR3 nucleotides are TGTGCCAGCAATCAGGGGGGATCGGATGGCTACACCTTC. Drawing the rest from reference TRBV5-6 and TRBJ1-2, the complete variable domain is DAGVTQSPTHLIKTRGQQVTLRCSPKSGHDTVSWYQQALGQGPQFIFQYYEEEERQRGNFPDRFSGHQFPNYSSELNVNALLLGDSALYLCASNQGGSDGYTFGSGTRLTVV.

This clonotype was seen repeatedly, ten times or more. The genes are TRBV5-1 and TRBJ2-7; 10 bases are shared with TRBD2. The germline V gene encodes CDR1 SGHRS and CDR2 YFSETQ. This CDR3 spans 14 amino acids. With 4 bases clipped from V and 7 bases from J, the junction kept 8 bases outside the gene matches. The CDR3 DNA reads TGCGCCAGCAGCCGACCCGCTAGCGGGAGTGAGCAGTACTTC. Translated, it gives CASSRPASGSEQYF.

About this clonotype itself: A read error likely explains this, since a far larger clone differs by one base. The chain is built from TRBV6-2 or TRBV6-3 and TRBJ2-7; 8 bases match TRBD2. V lost 4 bases, J lost 3 bases, and 5 bases stayed unmatched. CDR1 MNHEY and CDR2 SVGEGT come from the germline V gene. This CDR3 is 14 amino acids long. The DNA for the CDR3 is TGTGCCAGCAGTTTCATAGCGGGACGCTACGAGCAGTACTTC. This sequence encodes CASSFIAGRYEQYF.

This clonotype was seen repeatedly, ten times or more. This chain connects TRBV6-2 or TRBV6-3 to TRBJ2-1; no reliable D call. Germline V CDR1 and CDR2: MNHEY, SVGEGT. V gave up 0 bases and J gave up 4 bases, with 7 bases separating them. The CDR3 is 14 amino acids. In DNA, the CDR3 is TGTGCCAGCAGTTACTCGGACGCATACAATGAGCAGTTCTTC. It encodes CASSYSDAYNEQFF.

This chain links TRBV12-3 or TRBV12-4 with TRBJ2-1, with D tentatively TRBD1 (5 bases). The V end was cut by 0 bases, the J end by 5 bases, with 8 bases between. This CDR3 spans 14 amino acids. CDR3 amino acids: CASSLAGPHNEQFF. In DNA form, the CDR3 reads TGTGCCAGCAGTTTAGCGGGGCCCCACAATGAGCAGTTCTTC.

As regards this clonotype: An end of the junction differs from the germline gene, which may be a read error. This chain uses TRBV20-1 with TRBJ2-5, with 7 nucleotides matching TRBD2. This CDR3 contains 15 residues. Germline V gene sequence: CDR1 DFQATT, CDR2 SNEGSKA (reference sequence). In DNA form, the CDR3 reads TGCAGTGCTAGTCACCCCGCCGGGAGGAAAGAGACGCAGTACTTC. It translates to CSASHPAGRKETQYF.

Of note for this clonotype: One end of the junction is discordant with germline, which a read error may explain. The V call is TRBV15, the J call TRBJ2-1; TRBD2 aligns across 7 bases. From germline, CDR1 is LNHNV and CDR2 YYDKDF (reference sequence). The CDR3 has 16 residues. The CDR3 loop is CATSRVIGGCYNEQSF. The CDR3 nucleotides read TGTGCCACCAGCAGAGTTATCGGGGGGTGCTACAATGAGCAGTCCTTC.

This clonotype was seen at least ten times. The chain has TRBV20-1 and TRBJ2-7; D gene unclear. Germline CDR1 is DFQATT and CDR2 is SNEGSKA (reference sequence). The ends were cut back, 0 bases at V and 2 bases at J, with 14 bases in the middle. The CDR3 consists of 15 residues. CDR3: CSARDSSASPYEQYF. The CDR3 DNA reads as TGCAGTGCTAGAGATTCGTCGGCCAGCCCCTACGAGCAGTACTTC.

This clonotype has at least ten counts. This CDR3 reads CSARDRLAGGLETQYF. The CDR3, as DNA: TGCAGTGCTAGAGATAGACTAGCGGGAGGATTAGAGACCCAGTACTTC. The chain uses TRBV20-1 and TRBJ2-5; 13 bases are a match to TRBD2. J lost 4 bases, V lost 0 bases, and 5 bases had no gene match. The germline V gene encodes CDR1 DFQATT and CDR2 SNEGSKA (reference sequence). The CDR3 contains 16 residues.

In this sample, this clonotype turned up many times. The V call is TRBV12-3 or TRBV12-4, the J call TRBJ2-7, with no clear D. The length of the CDR3 is 8 residues. Trimming took 7 bases from V and 12 from J, leaving 7 bases between them. The CDR3 DNA is TGTGCCAGCACCTTGTGGTACTTC. It codes for CASTLWYF.

This clonotype has at least ten counts. The chain carries TRBV7-2 and TRBJ2-3; 10 nucleotides align to TRBD2. From germline, CDR1 is SGHTA and CDR2 FQGNSA. Unmatched junction bases numbered 9, after V lost 5 bases and J lost 4 bases. This CDR3 spans 16 amino acids. In DNA form, the CDR3 reads TGTGCCAGCAGCACCGGAACTAGCGGGATGTCAGATACGCAGTATTTT. This encodes CASSTGTSGMSDTQYF.

The chain recombines TRBV5-5 with TRBJ2-2; D not certain. This CDR3 spans 14 amino acids. With 4 bases removed from V and 5 bases from J, the gap between germline ends came to 12 bases. The V gene's germline CDR1 is SGHKS and CDR2 YYEKEE (reference sequence). The CDR3 spells CASSVYTGTGELFF. The CDR3 nucleotides read TGTGCCAGCAGCGTTTACACCGGGACCGGGGAGCTGTTTTTT.

A remark on this clonotype: The conserved final phenylalanine or tryptophan is absent from the CDR3, which likely points to a read error. The chain employs TRBV11-1 and TRBJ2-7, with D perhaps TRBD1 (6 bases). The V end lost 5 bases, the J end lost 8 bases, and 19 bases lay between the germline ends. Germline CDR1 reads SGHAT; CDR2 reads FQDESV (reference sequence). CDR3 size: 14 residues. In DNA, the CDR3 is TGTGCCAGCAGCCCACGGACAGCCGCAGCTAAGCAGTACTAC. Protein: CASSPRTAAAKQYY.

Details on this clonotype: A much larger clonotype is one base distant, so this may be a read error. The chain has TRBV11-2 and TRBJ2-2; D tentatively reads TRBD1 or TRBD2 (5 bases each). Deletions cut 5 bases from V and 10 bases from J, with 23 bases between. From germline, CDR1 is SGHAT and CDR2 FQNNGV. CDR3 length: 16 amino acids. CDR3 DNA: TGTGCCAGCAGCCCCTCCGTAGCGAGGGGCTCCGCGGAGCTGTTTTTT. Its translation: CASSPSVARGSAELFF.